The clone carrying this TCR beta chain was detected once. Its specificity is unknown. The method was immunoSEQ multiplex PCR; TCRdb's version includes in-frame clones alone and lacks a portion of them. Of tens of thousands of clones detected, about nine tenths appear once; the ten largest clones hold under 3.5%. This specimen comes from a study of T cell responses to AZD1222 COVID-19 vaccine. Whole-study results and caveats: Reportedly, close to half of spike-specific TCRs are directed against unmutated variant regions. There were repertoire samples only from the period after the peak T cell response. Across the whole spike, CD4 TCRs peaked at regions 160-218 and 743-854.

The clonotype originates from an adult who received the AZD1222 COVID-19 vaccine. The sample here was peripheral blood, taken 28 days after the second AZD1222 dose.

The CDR3 DNA is TGTGCCAGCAGCCCCCTCGCGGGTCCGTACCAAGAGACCCAGTACTTC. It specifies CASSPLAGPYQETQYF. The chain combines TRBV11-2 with TRBJ2-5; TRBD2 is a possible D gene (5 bases). From germline, CDR1 is SGHAT and CDR2 FQNNGV. V was shortened by 5 bases and J by 0 bases, with 16 bases between the two germline ends. The length of the CDR3 is 16 residues.